This TCR beta chain was profiled in a study of cytomegalovirus exposure and HLA in healthy donors. Trimming took off 2 bases at V and 5 bases at J, with 13 bases between the two ends. Germline V gene data show CDR1 as KGHSH and CDR2 as LQKENI. The length of the CDR3 is 15 residues. PCR involved 60 Vbeta and 13 Jbeta primers. Sequencing was performed with immunoSEQ multiplex PCR; in TCRdb, only in-frame clones are kept and a portion is missing. The table includes about 93,000 clones, roughly 60% detected once. The sequenced sample was PBMCs. The chain combines TRBV18 with TRBJ2-1; D might be TRBD2 (5 bases). The origin of this receptor is a boy younger than 18 in good health and CMV-seropositive. The CDR3 loop reads CASSPGLYRNNEQFF. The DNA for the CDR3 is TGTGCCAGCTCACCAGGACTCTACAGAAACAATGAGCAGTTCTTC.